These 26 T cell receptor beta chains came from one sample sequenced in a study of T cells in Graves' hyperthyroidism and ophthalmopathy. TCR beta CDR3 regions were amplified from RNA. HTBI primers drove first-round RT-PCR of the TCR CDR3. TCRdb fed the multiplex PCR reads into MiXCR, producing one record per CDR3 protein. The sample contains a few hundred thousand distinct CDR3 sequences, roughly 25% of which appear only once. Material: blood. All receptors derive from a man aged 45-65 years with Graves' hyperthyroidism.

This clonotype was detected a few times. The J gene is TRBJ2-7, the V gene TRBV5-1, with 7 positions matching TRBD1. The CDR3 is 15 residues long. CDR1 and CDR2 (germline): SGHRS, YFSETQ. The V and J ends lost 4 bases and 3 bases, in that order; junction bases with no gene match: 10. CDR3 sequence: CASSITGQNYYEQYF. CDR3 nucleotides: TGCGCCAGCAGCATTACGGGACAGAACTACTACGAGCAGTACTTC.

This clonotype was found many times. J is TRBJ1-1 and V is TRBV28, with D possibly matching TRBD1 (5 bases). The V and J ends lost 0 bases and 4 bases respectively, with 12 bases between them. The CDR3 spans 15 residues. Germline-derived CDR1 and CDR2 are MDHEN and SYDVKM. The CDR3 sequence: CASSLWATEGTEAFF. The CDR3, as DNA: TGTGCCAGCAGTTTATGGGCGACAGAGGGCACTGAAGCTTTCTTT.

On this clonotype itself: It is likely a read error, because the conserved phenylalanine at the end of the CDR3 is missing. The V call is TRBV18, the J call TRBJ2-7, with 8 bases identical to TRBD1. The germline gives CDR1 KGHSH, CDR2 LQKENI. Trimming at V came to 1 base and at J to 5 bases, leaving 10 bases not matched to a gene. This CDR3 is 16 amino acids long. DNA of the CDR3: TGTGCCAGCTCACCACTTCGCCGACAGGGGTCCGACGAGCAGTACCTC. Protein product: CASSPLRRQGSDEQYL.

The J gene is TRBJ2-1, the V gene TRBV7-3; TRBD2 aligns across 11 bases. This CDR3 comprises 15 residues. Germline CDR1 SGHTA, CDR2 FQGTGA. The J segment lost 10 bases and the V segment lost 5 bases, leaving 10 bases of the junction unmatched. The CDR3 DNA sequence: TGTGCCAGCAGCCGACTAGCGGGGTCCCACGGGGAGCAGTTCTTC. It specifies CASSRLAGSHGEQFF.

This clonotype was picked up a small number of times. V and J are TRBV20-1 and TRBJ1-2, with D perhaps TRBD1 (6 bases). Germline-derived CDR1 and CDR2 are DFQATT and SNEGSKA (reference sequence). Trimming shortened V by 4 bases and J by 6 bases, and 21 bases separated the two germline ends. The CDR3 runs 15 residues. The CDR3, as DNA: TGCAGTGCTATCAAGGGAAGGGGGGGGCCGCATGGCTACACCTTC. Its protein product is CSAIKGRGGPHGYTF.

The rearrangement uses TRBV3-1 and TRBJ2-3; possible D gene TRBD2, 6 bases. V lost 5 bases and J 2 bases, leaving 14 bases between the germline ends. The CDR3 runs to 15 residues. In germline, CDR1 is LGHDT, CDR2 YNNKEL (reference sequence). The CDR3 DNA reads as TGTGCCAGCAGCTTCGGTGCGGGGTTCACAGATACGCAGTATTTT. Residues: CASSFGAGFTDTQYF.

There are a few counts of this clonotype. The chain links TRBV18 to TRBJ1-5, with TRBD1 matching 7 bases. The CDR3 sequence is 15 residues long. CDR1 and CDR2 (germline): KGHSH, LQKENI. With 5 bases clipped from V and 1 base from J, the junction kept 5 bases outside the gene matches. The CDR3 DNA reads TGTGCCAGCTCAGAAGGGGGCTTGAGCAATCAGCCCCAGCATTTT. Translation gives CASSEGGLSNQPQHF.

There are a few counts of this clonotype. This chain uses TRBV27 with TRBJ2-3; no clear D. The J call may be faulty, since TRBJ1-5 better matches the DNA end. This CDR3 contains 13 residues. Germline-derived CDR1 and CDR2 are MNHEY and SMNVEV (reference sequence). CDR3 sequence (DNA): TGTGCCAGCAGTTCACCAAGCACAGATACGCAGCATTTT. Its protein is CASSSPSTDTQHF.

This rearrangement joins TRBV7-3 to TRBJ1-6; D remains unclear. This CDR3 has 13 residues. Trimming shortened V by 1 base and J by 3 bases, and 1 base separated the two germline ends. Germline V gives CDR1 SGHTA, CDR2 FQGTGA. The CDR3 DNA reads TGTGCCAGCAGCTTAATCTATAATTCACCCCTCCACTTT. Protein: CASSLIYNSPLHF.

V is TRBV19 and J is TRBJ2-5; 9 bases match TRBD1. There are 13 residues in the CDR3. Germline trimming cut 5 bases from V and 5 bases from J; bases unmatched to any gene: 3. Germline V gene data show CDR1 as LNHDA and CDR2 as SQIVND (reference sequence). The CDR3 coding sequence is TGTGCCAGTAGTGCCGACAGGGGGGAGACCCAGTACTTC. It encodes CASSADRGETQYF.

In this sample, this clonotype turned up a few times. This sequence joins TRBV6-2 or TRBV6-3 and TRBJ2-1, with 10 positions matching TRBD1. CDR1 MNHEY and CDR2 SVGEGT come from the germline V gene. The CDR3 spans 12 residues. The V segment lost 8 bases and the J segment 8 bases; nucleotides outside the gene matches: 3. The CDR3 DNA sequence: TGTGCCAGCGGGGACAGGGGCGATGAGCAGTTCTTC. Its protein product is CASGDRGDEQFF.

This clonotype was counted ten times or more. This sequence joins TRBV3-1 and TRBJ1-4; D uncertain. V gave up 0 bases and J gave up 10 bases, with 12 bases separating them. This CDR3 spans 14 amino acids. Germline CDR1 is LGHDT and CDR2 is YNNKEL (reference sequence). CDR3 sequence (DNA): TGTGCCAGCAGCCAAGAGCCCACCGGTGGAAAACTGTTTTTT. This translates into CASSQEPTGGKLFF.

This clonotype was counted a few times. This chain uses TRBV25-1 with TRBJ1-2; weak D call: TRBD1 (6 bases). Deletions cut 1 base from V and 11 bases from J, with 14 bases between. CDR1 MGHDK and CDR2 SYGVNS come from the germline V gene. The CDR3 has 13 residues. The CDR3 DNA reads as TGTGCCAGCAGTGAATCGGGGGGGCTTATTTACACCTTC. It encodes CASSESGGLIYTF.

This chain links TRBV7-9 with TRBJ2-7; D gene ambiguous. CDR1 is SEHNR, CDR2 FQNEAQ, per germline (reference sequence). V lost 1 base and J 3 bases, leaving 19 bases between the germline ends. The CDR3 sequence is 17 residues long. The CDR3 nucleotides are TGTGCCAGCAGCTTAGTCCCCCACGCAAAGCGAGGCTACGAGCAGTACTTC. Amino acid sequence: CASSLVPHAKRGYEQYF.

This clonotype was counted many times. The rearrangement links TRBV7-3 to TRBJ2-3; 8 bases agree with TRBD2. Germline loops: CDR1 SGHTA, CDR2 FQGTGA. The junction had 5 bases not matched to a gene; V was cut back by 3 bases and J by 6 bases. This CDR3 comprises 14 residues. CDR3 DNA sequence: TGTGCCAGCAGCTTGGCGGGAGGACGGGATACGCAGTATTTT. This translates into CASSLAGGRDTQYF.

The table lists this clonotype with a few counts. This sequence joins TRBV7-9 and TRBJ2-4; possibly TRBD2 for D (6 bases). The CDR3 sequence is 15 residues long. CDR1 is SEHNR and CDR2 is FQNEAQ in the germline V gene (reference sequence). V lost 3 bases, J lost 6 bases, and 15 bases lay in between. Here the CDR3 DNA reads TGTGCCAGCAGCTTCGGGCGGGACTCCTCAAACATTCAGTACTTC. As protein: CASSFGRDSSNIQYF.

This chain links TRBV20-1 with TRBJ2-7, with 7 bases aligning to TRBD2. In germline, CDR1 is DFQATT, CDR2 SNEGSKA (reference sequence). V gave up 3 bases and J gave up 6 bases; unmatched junction bases: 5. The CDR3 has 12 amino acids. CDR3 sequence reads: CSASGRNAEQYF. As DNA, the CDR3 is TGCAGTGCTAGCGGGAGGAATGCCGAGCAGTACTTC.

The rearrangement links TRBV5-1 to TRBJ2-7; 9 positions agree with TRBD2. The trim removed 0 bases at V and 2 bases at J, leaving 6 bases unmatched. Looked up from germline, CDR1 is SGHRS and CDR2 is YFSETQ. CDR3 length: 16 amino acids. CDR3 sequence reads: CASSLVSAGGAYEQYF. The CDR3 coding sequence is TGCGCCAGCAGCTTGGTCTCTGCGGGAGGGGCCTACGAGCAGTACTTC.

The genes are TRBV29-1 and TRBJ1-1; TRBD1 matches at 11 bases. Germline CDR1 SQVTM, CDR2 ANQGSEA. The CDR3 runs 14 residues. The V segment lost 6 bases and the J segment 4 bases; nucleotides outside the gene matches: 7. The CDR3 DNA reads TGCAGCGTCCGGGACAGGGGGTCGCGCACTGAAGCTTTCTTT. It encodes CSVRDRGSRTEAFF.

The V call is TRBV2, the J call TRBJ2-1, with TRBD1 matching over 8 bases. The germline V gene has CDR1 SNHLY and CDR2 FYNNEI. J gave up 7 bases and V 6 bases, and 8 bases lay outside the gene matches. This CDR3 is built from 14 residues. This CDR3 is CASSRGRQGNEQFF. The DNA of the CDR3 is TGTGCCAGCAGCCGGGGACGACAGGGGAATGAGCAGTTCTTC.

This clonotype appeared many times. V is TRBV11-2 and J is TRBJ2-1; TRBD2 might be the D (6 bases). This CDR3 region has 19 residues. V lost 1 base, J lost 1 base, and 20 bases lay in between. Germline-derived CDR1 and CDR2 are SGHAT and FQNNGV. CDR3 sequence reads: CASSLGALSSGGSYNEQFF. CDR3 sequence (DNA): TGTGCCAGCAGCTTAGGGGCCCTTAGTAGCGGAGGATCCTACAATGAGCAGTTCTTC.

In this sample, this clonotype turned up many times. V is TRBV12-3 or TRBV12-4 and J is TRBJ2-7; 10 positions match TRBD1. V was pared by 5 bases and J by 6 bases, with 7 bases of the junction left unmatched. The length of the CDR3 is 14 residues. CDR3 bases: TGTGCCAGCAGTCCAGGGACAGGGGTCGGCGAGCAGTACTTC. It is translated as CASSPGTGVGEQYF.

The V and J genes are TRBV27 and TRBJ2-3; 14 positions agree with TRBD2. The germline gives CDR1 MNHEY, CDR2 SMNVEV (reference sequence). With V trimmed by 4 bases and J by 3 bases, 6 bases remained unmatched. CDR3 length equals 17 residues. The CDR3 here is CASSSRLAGGDTDTQYF. CDR3 DNA sequence: TGTGCCAGCAGTTCCAGACTAGCGGGAGGGGATACAGATACGCAGTATTTT.

The chain recombines TRBV12-5 with TRBJ2-6; 12 nucleotides align to TRBD1. The CDR3 is 17 residues long. CDR1 LGHNT and CDR2 FRNRAP come from the germline V gene. Losses at the gene ends were 5 bases for V and 2 bases for J; bases not matched to a gene: 4. The CDR3 reads CASGLGTGGAGANVLTF. CDR3 DNA sequence: TGTGCTAGTGGTCTCGGGACAGGGGGCGCTGGGGCCAACGTCCTGACTTTC.

The chain couples TRBV6-2 or TRBV6-3 to TRBJ2-7, with a weak D call TRBD2 (6 bases). This CDR3 region has 16 residues. Trimming stripped 5 bases from V and 1 base from J, with 18 bases between. Germline CDR1 MNHEY, CDR2 SVGEGT. CDR3: CASSRRGSRGSYEQYF. The CDR3 DNA sequence: TGTGCCAGCAGTAGACGGGGGTCGCGGGGTTCCTACGAGCAGTACTTC.

V and J are TRBV30 and TRBJ2-5; a possible D gene is TRBD1 (5 bases). This CDR3 spans 13 amino acids. Trimming took 5 bases from V and 1 from J, leaving 11 bases between them. Germline V CDR1 and CDR2: GTSNPN, SVGIG (reference sequence). CDR3 nucleotides: TGTGCCTGGGCCAGGGCCATCCAAGAGACCCAGTACTTC. Translated, it gives CAWARAIQETQYF.